The source of this T cell receptor (beta chain) is a study of cytomegalovirus exposure and HLA in healthy donors. About the study: Previous work identified 90 million to 130 million unique TCR beta sequences from around 200 million T cells. Study-wide points: Sequences of the TCR beta chain were said to predict the HLA-A and HLA-B alleles of most subjects accurately.

As for this clone: Its antigen is still unknown.

Vbeta (60) and Jbeta (13) primers were used in the PCR. Assay used: immunoSEQ multiplex PCR; TCRdb lists only in-frame clones, some missing. The top ten hold around 14% of the sample, which has roughly 180,000 clones, roughly 78% seen once. The CDR3 length is 12 residues. Trimming removed 4 bases at V and 9 bases at J, with 10 bases between. CDR1 is SNHLY, CDR2 FYNNEI, per germline. The receptor's source is a woman aged 45-59 years in good health and CMV-seropositive. The sample was PBMCs. V and J are TRBV2 and TRBJ1-5; D is uncertain. In DNA, the CDR3 is TGTGCCAGCAGTGCGGGAGGACGGCCCCAGCATTTT. It encodes CASSAGGRPQHF. The full variable domain, with the rest looked up from reference TRBV2 and TRBJ1-5, is EPEVTQTPSHQVTQMGQEVILRCVPISNHLYFYWYRQILGQKVEFLVSFYNNEISEKSEIFDDQFSVERPDGSNFTLKIRSTKLEDSAMYFCASSAGGRPQHFGDGTRLSIL.